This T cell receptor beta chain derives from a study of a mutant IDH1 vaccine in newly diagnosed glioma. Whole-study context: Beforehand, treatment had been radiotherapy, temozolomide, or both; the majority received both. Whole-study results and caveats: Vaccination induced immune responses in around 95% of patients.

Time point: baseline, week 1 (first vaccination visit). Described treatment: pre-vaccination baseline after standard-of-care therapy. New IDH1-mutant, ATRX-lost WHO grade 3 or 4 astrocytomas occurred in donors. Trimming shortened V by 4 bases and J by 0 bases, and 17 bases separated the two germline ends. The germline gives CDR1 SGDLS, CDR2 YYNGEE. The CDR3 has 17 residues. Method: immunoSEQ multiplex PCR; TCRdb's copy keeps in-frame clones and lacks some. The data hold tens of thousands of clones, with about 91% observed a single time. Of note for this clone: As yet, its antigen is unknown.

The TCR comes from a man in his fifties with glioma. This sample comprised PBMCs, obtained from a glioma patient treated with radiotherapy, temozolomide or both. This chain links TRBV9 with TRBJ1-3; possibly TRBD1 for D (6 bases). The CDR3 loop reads CASSQTGGRLSGNTIYF. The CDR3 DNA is TGTGCCAGCAGCCAGACAGGAGGTAGACTCTCTGGAAACACCATATATTTT.